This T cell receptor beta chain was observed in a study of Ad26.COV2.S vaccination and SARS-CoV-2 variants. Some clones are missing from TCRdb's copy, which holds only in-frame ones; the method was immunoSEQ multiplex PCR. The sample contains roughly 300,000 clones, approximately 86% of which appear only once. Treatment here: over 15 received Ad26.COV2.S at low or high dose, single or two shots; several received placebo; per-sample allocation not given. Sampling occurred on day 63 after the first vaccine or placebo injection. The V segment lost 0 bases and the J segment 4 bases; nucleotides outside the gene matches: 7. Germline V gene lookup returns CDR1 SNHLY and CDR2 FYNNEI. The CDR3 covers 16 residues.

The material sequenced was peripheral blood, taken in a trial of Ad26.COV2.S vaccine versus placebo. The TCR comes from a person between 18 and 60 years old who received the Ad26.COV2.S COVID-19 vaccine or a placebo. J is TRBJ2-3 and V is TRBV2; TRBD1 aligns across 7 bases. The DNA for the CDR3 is TGTGCCAGCAGTGAAGCGCTTTTGGGGACAGCAGATACGCAGTATTTT. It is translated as CASSEALLGTADTQYF.